The TCR beta chain described here comes from a study of OX40 agonist ivuxolimab in advanced cancers. Whole-study context: Ivuxolimab, an agonist antibody against OX40 (CD134), was given to patients.

The CDR3 has 16 residues. Using immunoSEQ multiplex PCR, the repertoire was profiled, and TCRdb retains in-frame clones only, with some absent. The data contain about 53,000 clones, 85% to 90% of them seen just once; the ten biggest clones take up about a tenth. This chain joins TRBV21-1 and TRBJ2-2; the table names TRBD1, a call not compared with the DNA. TRBV21-1 is an annotated pseudogene. This TCR derives from an adult with an advanced solid tumor such as melanoma, head and neck, liver or kidney cancer. The sequences come from CD4+ or CD8+ T cells sorted from blood, collected in a trial of the OX40 agonist ivuxolimab. Written as DNA, the CDR3 is TGTGCCAGCAGCAAAGAGAAGGCCCAGGACACCGGGGAGCTGTTTTTT. Translating gives CASSKEKAQDTGELFF.